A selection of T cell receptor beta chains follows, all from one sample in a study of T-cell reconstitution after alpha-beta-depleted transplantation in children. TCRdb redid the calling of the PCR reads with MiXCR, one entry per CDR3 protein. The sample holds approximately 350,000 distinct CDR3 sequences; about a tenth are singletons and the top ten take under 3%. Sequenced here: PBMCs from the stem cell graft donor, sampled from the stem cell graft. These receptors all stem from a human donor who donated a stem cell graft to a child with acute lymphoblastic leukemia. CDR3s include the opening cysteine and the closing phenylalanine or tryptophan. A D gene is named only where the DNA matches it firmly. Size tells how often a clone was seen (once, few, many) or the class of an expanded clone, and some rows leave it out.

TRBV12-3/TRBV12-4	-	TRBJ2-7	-	TGTGCCAGCAGTTTAAGGGGGGGCACCTACGAGCAGTACTTC	CASSLRGGTYEQYF
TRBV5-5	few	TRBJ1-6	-	TGTGCCAGCAGCTTGGACACCCATAATTCACCCCTCCACTTT	CASSLDTHNSPLHF
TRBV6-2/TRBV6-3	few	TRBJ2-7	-	TGTGCCAGCAGTTACTCCCTTACAGGGTTCGACGAGCAGTACTTC	CASSYSLTGFDEQYF
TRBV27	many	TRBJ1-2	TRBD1	TGTGCCAGCAGTTCTGACAGGGTTATGACCCTTGGCTACACCTTC	CASSSDRVMTLGYTF
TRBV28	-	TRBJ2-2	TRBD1	TGTGCCAGCAGCTCAGGGGGCGAGGACACCGGGGAGCTGTTTTTT	CASSSGGEDTGELFF
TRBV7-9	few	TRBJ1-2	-	TGTGCCAGCAGCGGGGGGTACGGTACTAACTATGGCTACACCTTC	CASSGGYGTNYGYTF
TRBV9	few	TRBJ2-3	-	TGTGCCAGCAGCGTAGGGACGACGTCAGCTAGCACAGATACGCAGTATTTT	CASSVGTTSASTDTQYF
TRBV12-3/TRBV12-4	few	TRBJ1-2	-	TGTGCCAGCAGTTTAGCCTCTGGGGTTCGGTATGGCTACACCTTC	CASSLASGVRYGYTF
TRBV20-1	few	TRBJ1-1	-	TGCAGTGCTAGGAGCGGGAGGGCCCACACTGAAGCTTTCTTT	CSARSGRAHTEAFF
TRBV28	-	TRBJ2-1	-	TGTGCCAGCAGTCCCTACGACAGGCACAATGAGCAGTTCTTC	CASSPYDRHNEQFF
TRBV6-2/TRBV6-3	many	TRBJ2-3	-	TGTGCCAGCAGTTACACCGCGGAGTATACGCAGTATTTT	CASSYTAEYTQYF
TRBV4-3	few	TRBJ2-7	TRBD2	TGCGCCAGCAGCCAAGAATCGGGACTAGCGGGAGGCGCAAGCAACGAGCAGTACTTC	CASSQESGLAGGASNEQYF
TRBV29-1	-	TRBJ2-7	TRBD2	TGCAGCGTTGCCCCGGGACTAGCGGGAGGCCCCCCCTACGAGCAGTACTTC	CSVAPGLAGGPPYEQYF
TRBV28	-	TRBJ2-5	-	TGTGCCAGCAGTTTAAGCCTCCTACCTCAAGAGACCCAGTACTTC	CASSLSLLPQETQYF
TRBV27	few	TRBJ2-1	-	TGTGCCAGCAACACAGGGGGGGAGGCGGGTGAGCAGTTCTTC	CASNTGGEAGEQFF
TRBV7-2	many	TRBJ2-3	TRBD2	TGTGCCAGCAGCTTAGGCAGCGGGAGTGGATCCACAGATACGCAGTATTTT	CASSLGSGSGSTDTQYF
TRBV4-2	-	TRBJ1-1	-	TGTGCCAGCAGCCAAGAGACAGGGAACACTGAAGCTTTCTTT	CASSQETGNTEAFF
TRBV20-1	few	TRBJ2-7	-	TGCAGTGCTAGAATAGCGATCTTCGACGAGCAGTACTTC	CSARIAIFDEQYF
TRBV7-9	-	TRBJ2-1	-	TGTGCCAGCACTCGGCGTATTTTTAACAATGAGCAGTTCTTC	CASTRRIFNNEQFF
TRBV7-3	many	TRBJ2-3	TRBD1	TGTGCCAGCAGCTTAGCCGGGACAGAAACAGATACGCAGTATTTT	CASSLAGTETDTQYF
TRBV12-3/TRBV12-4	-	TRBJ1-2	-	TGTGCCAGCAGTTTCGGGGGCTCCTACACCTTC	CASSFGGSYTF
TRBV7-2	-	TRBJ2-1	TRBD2	TGTGCCAGCAGGTCCGGGGGGACTAGCGGGAGGAGCTCCTACAATGAGCAGTTCTTC	CASRSGGTSGRSSYNEQFF
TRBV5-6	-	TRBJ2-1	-	TGTGCCAGCAGCTTGCGGGGCTTTATCAATGAGCAGTTCTTC	CASSLRGFINEQFF
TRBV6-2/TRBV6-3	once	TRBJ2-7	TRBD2	TGTGCCAGCAGTTACTCTCTAGCGGGAGGGGGCTACGAGCAGTACTTC	CASSYSLAGGGYEQYF
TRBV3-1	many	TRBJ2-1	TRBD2	TGTGCCAGCAGCCAAGATGCTAGCGGGAGGACCTACAATGAGCAGTTCTTC	CASSQDASGRTYNEQFF
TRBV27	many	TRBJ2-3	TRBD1	TGTGCCAGCAGTGCTATGGGACAGGCCACAGATACGCAGTATTTT	CASSAMGQATDTQYF
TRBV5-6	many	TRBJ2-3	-	TGTGCCAGCAGCTTGGCTTTCCGGCAGATGGGCGCAGATACGCAGTATTTT	CASSLAFRQMGADTQYF
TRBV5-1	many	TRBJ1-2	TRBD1	TGCGCCAGCTGGGACAGCGCGGCTTATGGCTACACCTTC	CASWDSAAYGYTF
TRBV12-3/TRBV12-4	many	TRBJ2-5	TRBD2	TGTGCCAGCAGTTTCCTTCTAGCGGAAGAGACCCAGTACTTC	CASSFLLAEETQYF
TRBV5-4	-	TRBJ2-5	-	TGTGCCAGCAGTGAAATCGGACAGTTCCAAGAGACCCAGTACTTC	CASSEIGQFQETQYF
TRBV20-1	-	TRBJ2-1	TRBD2	TGCAGGTTCGTAGCGGGAGGGCCGGCTGAGCAGTTCTTC	CRFVAGGPAEQFF
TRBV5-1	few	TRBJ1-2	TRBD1	TGCGCCAGCAGTCCACCGACAGGGCGGAACTACACCTTC	CASSPPTGRNYTF
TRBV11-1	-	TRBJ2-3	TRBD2	TGTGCCAGCAGCCGAAATAGCGGGAGGGCCGCAGATACGCAGTATTTT	CASSRNSGRAADTQYF
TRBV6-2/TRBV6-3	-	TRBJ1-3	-	TGTGCCAGCAGTTCGCACTCGGACAGAAATGGAAACACCATATATTTT	CASSSHSDRNGNTIYF
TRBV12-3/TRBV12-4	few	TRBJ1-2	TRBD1	TGTGCCAGCAGCCGGGACAGGGGGCGCGTTTATGGCTACACCTTC	CASSRDRGRVYGYTF
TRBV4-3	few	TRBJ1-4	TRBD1	TGCGCCAGCAGCCAAGAAGGGGGCGCTCGGGAAAAACTGTTTTTT	CASSQEGGAREKLFF
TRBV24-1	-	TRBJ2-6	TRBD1	TGTGCCACCAATCCGAAGACAGGGGACCTTCCCCAGTCTGGGGCCAACGTCCTGACTTTC	CATNPKTGDLPQSGANVLTF
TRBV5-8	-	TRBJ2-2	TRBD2	TGTGCCAGCAAATCTCGGGGGGACACCGGGGAGCTGTTTTTT	CASKSRGDTGELFF
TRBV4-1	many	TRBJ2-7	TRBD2	TGCGCCAGCAGCCCCCGGCGTCCTCGGAGCGGGAGCTACGAGCAGTACTTC	CASSPRRPRSGSYEQYF
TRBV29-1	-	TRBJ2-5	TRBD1	TGCAGCGCCACACAGGGGCCTCAAGAGACCCAGTACTTC	CSATQGPQETQYF
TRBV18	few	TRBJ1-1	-	TGTGCCAGCTCATCGGCCGGGGCTGAAGCTTTCTTT	CASSSAGAEAFF
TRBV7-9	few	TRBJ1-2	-	TGTGCCAGCAGCTCTCGACCCTATGGCTACACCTTC	CASSSRPYGYTF
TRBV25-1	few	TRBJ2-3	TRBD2	TGTGCCAGCAGTGAATCGGGTAGCGGGAAGACAGATACGCAGTATTTT	CASSESGSGKTDTQYF
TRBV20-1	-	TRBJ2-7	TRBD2	TGCAGTGCTAGAGATCTGGAGCGGGAGTCCTACGAGCAGTACTTC	CSARDLERESYEQYF
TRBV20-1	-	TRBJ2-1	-	TGCAGTGCTAGAGATACGGGAAGCTCCTACAATGAGCAGTTCTTC	CSARDTGSSYNEQFF
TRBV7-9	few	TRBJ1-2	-	TGTGCCAGCAGCTTAACCGTGAACTATGGCTACACCTTC	CASSLTVNYGYTF
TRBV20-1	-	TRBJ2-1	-	TGCAGTGCTCCGGGCCCGGGGGGCTATTATGACAATGAGCAGTTCTTC	CSAPGPGGYYDNEQFF
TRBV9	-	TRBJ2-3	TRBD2	TGTGCCAGCAGCGGACTAGCGGGAGGGCCGGATACGCAGTATTTT	CASSGLAGGPDTQYF
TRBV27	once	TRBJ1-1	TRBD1	TGTGCCAGCAGTCCCGGACAGGACGCCCCTGACGCTTTCTTT	CASSPGQDAPDAFF